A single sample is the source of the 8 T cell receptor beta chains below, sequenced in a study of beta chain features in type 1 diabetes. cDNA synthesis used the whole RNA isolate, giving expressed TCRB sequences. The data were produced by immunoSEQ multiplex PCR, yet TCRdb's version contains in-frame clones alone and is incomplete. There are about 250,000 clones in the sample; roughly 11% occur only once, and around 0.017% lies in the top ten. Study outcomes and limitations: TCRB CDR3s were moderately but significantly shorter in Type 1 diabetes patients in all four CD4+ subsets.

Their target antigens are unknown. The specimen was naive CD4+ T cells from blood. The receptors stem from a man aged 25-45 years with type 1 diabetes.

The chain's CDR3 is CAWRQRSRSTDTQYF. The CDR3 bases are TGTGCCTGGAGGCAGCGAAGTAGGAGCACAGATACGCAGTATTTT. The chain has TRBV30 and TRBJ2-3, with D hard to call. V gave up 3 bases and J gave up 0 bases, with 13 bases separating them. The CDR3 covers 15 residues. The germline V gene has CDR1 GTSNPN and CDR2 SVGIG (reference sequence). Full variable domain (rest looked up from reference TRBV30 and TRBJ2-3): SQTIHQWPATLVQPVGSPLSLECTVEGTSNPNLYWYRQAAGRGLQLLFYSVGIGQISSEVPQNLSASRPQDRQFILSSKKLLLSDSGFYLCAWRQRSRSTDTQYFGPGTRLTVL.

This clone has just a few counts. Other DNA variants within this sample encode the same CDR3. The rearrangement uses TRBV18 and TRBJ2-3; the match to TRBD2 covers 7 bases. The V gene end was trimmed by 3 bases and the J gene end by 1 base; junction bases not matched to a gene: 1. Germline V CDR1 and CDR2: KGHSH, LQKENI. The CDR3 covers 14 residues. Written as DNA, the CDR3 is TGTGCCAGCTCACCGGGAGGGGGCACAGATACGCAGTATTTT. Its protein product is CASSPGGGTDTQYF.

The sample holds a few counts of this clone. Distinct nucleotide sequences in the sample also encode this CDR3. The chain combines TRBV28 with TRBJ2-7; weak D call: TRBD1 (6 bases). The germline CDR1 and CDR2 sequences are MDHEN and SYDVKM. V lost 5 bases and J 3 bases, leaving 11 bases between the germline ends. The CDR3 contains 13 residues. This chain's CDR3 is CASSPGQSYEQYF. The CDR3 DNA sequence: TGTGCCAGCAGTCCGGGACAAAGCTACGAGCAGTACTTC.

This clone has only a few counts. Here the CDR3 reads CATSRDRVAVYEQYF. The DNA of the CDR3 is TGTGCCACCAGCAGAGACAGGGTAGCGGTCTACGAGCAGTACTTC. The V call is TRBV15, the J call TRBJ2-7; D may be TRBD2 (6 bases). The CDR3 spans 15 residues. The V and J ends lost 0 bases and 3 bases respectively, with 12 bases between them. Germline-derived CDR1 and CDR2 are LNHNV and YYDKDF (reference sequence).

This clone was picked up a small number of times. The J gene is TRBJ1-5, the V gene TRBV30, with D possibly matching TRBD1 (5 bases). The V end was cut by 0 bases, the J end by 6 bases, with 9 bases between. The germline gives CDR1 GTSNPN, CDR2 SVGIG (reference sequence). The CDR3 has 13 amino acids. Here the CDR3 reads CAWSVGDPQPQHF. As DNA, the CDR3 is TGTGCCTGGAGTGTAGGGGATCCTCAGCCCCAGCATTTT.

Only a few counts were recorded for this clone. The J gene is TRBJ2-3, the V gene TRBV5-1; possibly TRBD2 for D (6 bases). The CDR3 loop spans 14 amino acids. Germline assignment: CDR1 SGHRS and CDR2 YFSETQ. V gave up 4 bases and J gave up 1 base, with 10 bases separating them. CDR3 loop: CASSPGLRTDTQYF. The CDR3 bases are TGCGCCAGCAGCCCGGGACTTCGCACAGATACGCAGTATTTT.

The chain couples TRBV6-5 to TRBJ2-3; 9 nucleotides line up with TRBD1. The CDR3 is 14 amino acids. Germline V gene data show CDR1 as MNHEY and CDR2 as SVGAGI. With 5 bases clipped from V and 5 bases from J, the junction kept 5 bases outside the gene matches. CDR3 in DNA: TGTGCCAGCAGTAGGACAGGGGTTGGAGATACGCAGTATTTT. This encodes CASSRTGVGDTQYF.

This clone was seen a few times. CDR3 sequence: CASSPHSSGANVLTF. CDR3 DNA: TGTGCCAGCAGTCCCCACAGCTCTGGGGCCAACGTCCTGACTTTC. This chain connects TRBV28 to TRBJ2-6; no firm D call. From germline, CDR1 is MDHEN and CDR2 SYDVKM. CDR3 length equals 15 residues. Deletions cut 5 bases from V and 0 bases from J, with 8 bases between.